These T cell receptor beta chains were read from a single sample in a study of a mutant IDH1 vaccine in newly diagnosed glioma. The antigens for these receptors are not known. Sequencing was performed with immunoSEQ multiplex PCR; in TCRdb, only in-frame clones are kept and a portion is missing. Of roughly 50,000 clones listed, just under 80% are singletons. Sample: PBMCs, taken from a glioma patient whose treatment included an IDH1 peptide vaccine. The source of these receptors is a middle-aged woman with glioma. Both conserved end residues are part of each CDR3. The D gene is left open where the match is weak. Clone size is given for some rows only: seen once, a few or many times, or a class if the clone is expanded.

clone size | D gene | J gene | V gene | CDR3 protein | CDR3 DNA
NA | NA | TRBJ2-1 | TRBV15 | CATSRALLGNEQFF | TGTGCCACCAGCAGAGCCCTTCTAGGGAATGAGCAGTTCTTC
NA | TRBD1 | TRBJ1-1 | TRBV6-5 | CASSYSHGQGEAFF | TGTGCCAGCAGTTACTCGCATGGGCAGGGGGAGGCTTTCTTT
NA | TRBD2 | TRBJ2-3 | TRBV18 | CASSPLAGGLTDTQYF | TGTGCCAGCTCACCTCTAGCGGGGGGGCTGACAGATACGCAGTATTTT
NA | NA | TRBJ1-2 | TRBV5-4 | CASSFEGENGYTF | TGTGCCAGCAGCTTTGAAGGGGAGAATGGCTACACCTTC
once | NA | TRBJ1-3 | TRBV5-1 | CASKQGSGNTIYF | TGCGCCAGCAAACAGGGCTCTGGAAACACCATATATTTT
few | NA | TRBJ1-4 | TRBV29-1 | CSVDEGGSEKLFF | TGCAGCGTAGATGAGGGAGGGAGTGAAAAACTGTTTTTT
NA | NA | TRBJ1-1 | TRBV27 | CASSPQEGRAFF | TGTGCCAGCAGCCCCCAGGAGGGGAGAGCTTTCTTT
NA | NA | TRBJ1-5 | TRBV5-1 | CARSIRRSNQPQHF | TGCGCCAGGTCTATCAGGCGGTCCAATCAGCCCCAGCATTTT
NA | NA | TRBJ2-2 | TRBV7-9 | CASRNTANTGELFF | TGTGCCAGCAGAAATACGGCGAACACCGGGGAGCTGTTTTTT
few | NA | TRBJ1-2 | TRBV2 | CASRGTLAYGYTF | TGTGCCAGCAGGGGGACTTTGGCGTATGGCTACACCTTC
few | NA | TRBJ1-5 | TRBV10-3 | CAISESASNQPQHF | TGTGCCATCAGTGAGTCGGCTAGCAATCAGCCCCAGCATTTT
NA | TRBD1 | TRBJ1-2 | TRBV5-1 | CASSTTTGNYGYTF | TGCGCCAGCAGCACAACGACAGGGAACTATGGCTACACCTTC
NA | NA | TRBJ1-5 | TRBV5-1 | CASSVDSYSNQPQHF | TGCGCCAGCAGCGTGGACAGCTATAGCAATCAGCCCCAGCATTTT
NA | NA | TRBJ1-2 | TRBV5-6 | CASSWGSTPNYGYTF | TGTGCCAGCAGCTGGGGCAGTACCCCCAACTATGGCTACACCTTC